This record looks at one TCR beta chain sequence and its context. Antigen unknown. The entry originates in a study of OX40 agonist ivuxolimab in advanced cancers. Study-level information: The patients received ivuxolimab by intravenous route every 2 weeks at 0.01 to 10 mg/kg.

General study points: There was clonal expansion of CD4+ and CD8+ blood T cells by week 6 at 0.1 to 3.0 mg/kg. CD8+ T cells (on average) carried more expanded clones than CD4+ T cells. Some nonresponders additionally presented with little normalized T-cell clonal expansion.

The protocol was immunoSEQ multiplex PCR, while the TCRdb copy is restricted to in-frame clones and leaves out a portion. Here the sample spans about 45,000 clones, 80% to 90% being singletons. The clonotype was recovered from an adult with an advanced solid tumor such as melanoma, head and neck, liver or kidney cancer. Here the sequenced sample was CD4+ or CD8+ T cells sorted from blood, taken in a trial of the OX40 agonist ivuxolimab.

The CDR3 DNA follows: TGTGCCAGCAGCCAGTGGACAGGGGGCAATGAGCAGTTCTTC. Translating it yields CASSQWTGGNEQFF. The V and J genes are TRBV14 and TRBJ2-1; 10 bases are a match to TRBD1. V dropped 3 bases and J dropped 6; count of bases not matched to a gene: 2. This CDR3 contains 14 residues. The V gene's germline CDR1 is SGHDN and CDR2 FVKESK.